This is a list of T cell receptor beta chains from one sample in a study of shared clonotypes between healthy human individuals. Sequenced by immunoSEQ multiplex PCR; TCRdb stores in-frame clones only, minus some. The sample consists of 2 million to 2.5 million clones, 90% to 95% of them appearing once. Material for sequencing was naive CD4+ T cells from PBMCs. The receptors come from a man aged 18 to 29 in good health. Some clones in this sample may be carry-over from other donors' samples. The conserved cysteine and the conserved F or W are not part of the CDR3 here.

>TRBV9|TRBJ2-1
ASSSYAFGLASEQF
>TRBV28|TRBJ2-2
ASIRRTGGPGELF
>TRBV6-1|TRBJ2-5
ASSGGQGQETQY
>TRBV7-2|TRBJ1-5
ASSPGAYQPQH
>TRBV18|TRBJ2-2
ASSFRQGNTGELF
>TRBV29-1|TRBJ2-5
SVGGLLQETQY
>TRBV6-5|TRBJ1-5
ASSNQGGGPGPQH
>TRBV6-5|TRBJ1-3
ASSYRGTNSGNTIY
>TRBV28|TRBJ2-7
ASSSPGQGNEQY
>TRBV28|TRBJ2-1
ASSFRLAQF
>TRBV7-3|TRBJ2-3
ASSPSGGRAGDTQY
>TRBV2|TRBJ2-7
ASSFGSYEQY
>TRBV7-8|TRBJ2-5
ASSQEYQETQY
>TRBV7-8|TRBJ1-1
AGRGDGTEAF
>TRBV4-1|TRBJ2-3
ASSQLSGTQY
>TRBV11-3|TRBJ2-2
ASSLQQGGTGELF
>TRBV5-1|TRBJ2-1
ASSLAVSGSSYNEQF
>TRBV7-9|TRBJ2-1
ASSSSAGDPYNEQF
>TRBV30|TRBJ2-7
AWSLGGTGSYEQY
>TRBV28|TRBJ1-3
ASSIRIDRGSGNTIY
>TRBV7-9|TRBJ2-3
ASSHFRTQGRTDTQY
>TRBV9|TRBJ1-2
ASSVGQGNNYGYT
>TRBV28|TRBJ1-2
ASSTHSQANYGYT
>TRBV7-9|TRBJ1-1
ASSLQGGFTEAF
>TRBV5-4|TRBJ2-7
ASSLAASGYEQY
>TRBV15|TRBJ1-1
ATSRRPYDTEAF
>TRBV6-5|TRBJ1-2
ASSLGQAGGYT
>TRBV28|TRBJ1-1
ASRITRPGRSFMNTEAF
>TRBV10-3|TRBJ2-5
AIGPRTQETQY
>TRBV5-4|TRBJ2-7
ASSRREGDYEQY
>TRBV6-5|TRBJ2-7
ASSPPGPRTYEQY
>TRBV7-2|TRBJ1-2
ASSLGALTGVNYGYT
>TRBV4-1|TRBJ2-3
ASSPLGTSGRNTQY
>TRBV28|TRBJ2-1
ASSWVGGGGISNEQF
>TRBV9|TRBJ1-1
ASSVGQGTTEAF
>TRBV30|TRBJ2-3
AWSVGAGLTDTQY
>TRBV5-6|TRBJ1-2
ASRKTGGLYGYT
>TRBV11-2|TRBJ2-2
ASSLDLGELF
>TRBV30|TRBJ2-3
AWIPRTDTQY
>TRBV10-3|TRBJ2-7
AISENPGGPYEQY
>TRBV2|TRBJ2-1
ASLLDGRAYNEQF
>TRBV28|TRBJ2-2
ASSSPGLAGGRDTGELF
>TRBV6-6|TRBJ2-2
ASSYPGTSSGELF
>TRBV5-1|TRBJ2-7
ASSQGGNYEQY
>TRBV11-2|TRBJ1-1
ASSDQRLAGATEAF
>TRBV29-1|TRBJ2-4
SVRQGARNIQY
>TRBV30|TRBJ1-1
AWSPSSPGAF
>TRBV4-3|TRBJ2-2
ASSLTVYREAGELF
>TRBV10-3|TRBJ2-1
AIRGTEYNEQF
>TRBV4-1|TRBJ2-5
ASSRQGFQETQY
>TRBV28|TRBJ1-5
ASSLQGGLGQPQH
>TRBV2|TRBJ1-4
ASTWRTNEKLF
>TRBV7-9|TRBJ1-1
ASSSFSEGVGAF
>TRBV28|TRBJ2-1
ASSSRLAGSYNEQF
>TRBV27|TRBJ1-4
ASSRGAAEKLF
>TRBV19|TRBJ1-1
ASSMPGPEAF
>TRBV18|TRBJ1-3
ASSPIASQNTIY
>TRBV5-4|TRBJ2-7
ASSLRTVAGGEQY
>TRBV6-4|TRBJ2-3
ASSGTGGTDTQY
>TRBV7-2|TRBJ2-3
ASSMRLAGSTDTQY